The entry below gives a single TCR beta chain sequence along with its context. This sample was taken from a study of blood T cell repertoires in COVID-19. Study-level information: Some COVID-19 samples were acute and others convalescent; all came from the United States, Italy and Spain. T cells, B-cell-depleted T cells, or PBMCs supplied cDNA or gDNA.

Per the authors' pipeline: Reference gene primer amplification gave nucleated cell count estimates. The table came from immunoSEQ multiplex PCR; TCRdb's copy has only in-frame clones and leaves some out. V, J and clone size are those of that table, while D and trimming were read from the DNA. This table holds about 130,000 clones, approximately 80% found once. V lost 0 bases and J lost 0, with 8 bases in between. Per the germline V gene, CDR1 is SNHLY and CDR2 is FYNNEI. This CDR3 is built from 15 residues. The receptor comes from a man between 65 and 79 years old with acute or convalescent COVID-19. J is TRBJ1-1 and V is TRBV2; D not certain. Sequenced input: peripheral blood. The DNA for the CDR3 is TGTGCCAGCAGTGAAGCCAGAGGGTTGAACACTGAAGCTTTCTTT. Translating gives CASSEARGLNTEAFF.